The present entry profiles one T cell receptor beta chain with its context. The data derive from a study of technical replicates of blood from a few donors. The CDR3 runs to 13 residues. Per the germline V gene, CDR1 is SEHNR and CDR2 is FQNEAQ (reference sequence). Trimming cost V 0 bases and J 4 bases, with 6 bases left between them. TCRdb's copy holds only in-frame clones and misses some; the assay was immunoSEQ multiplex PCR. This repertoire shows 70,000 to 80,000 clones, around 97% found once; its top ten account for around 0.2%. The chain employs TRBV7-9 and TRBJ1-2; D uncertain. This TCR came from a human donor in good health. Sequencing input: T cells isolated from PBMCs. The CDR3 reads CASSLASFYGYTF. DNA for the CDR3: TGTGCCAGCAGCTTAGCCAGTTTCTATGGCTACACCTTC.